The entry below gives a single T cell receptor beta chain sequence along with its context. The sample holds a few counts of this clonotype. Its antigen remains undetermined. Base-call qualities are not available, and no considerably larger clone is one nucleotide away. This specimen comes from a study of CD8 T cells in ankylosing spondylitis (dated by TCRdb to 2016 to 2017). Regarding the study in general: The study set out to find disease-linked TCR variants by profiling T cell receptor beta repertoires in ankylosing spondylitis patients and healthy donors. The full study cohort was made up of under 30 ankylosing spondylitis patients and 108 healthy donors. Samples of peripheral blood were taken, and for ankylosing spondylitis patients, synovial fluid was collected as well.

Spanning cysteine to phenylalanine, the CDR3 consists of 15 amino acids. Only the CDR3 region is kept as DNA, spanning 45 bases read in frame from base 1. CDR1 and CDR2, per the germline V gene, are MGHRA and YSYEKL. The junction shows trimming of 4 bases on V and 1 base on J, plus 13 bases between the germline ends. On the study overall, not on this receptor specifically: Blood from ankylosing spondylitis patients appeared to be characterized by a TCR beta motif composed of about 8 highly homologous amino acid variants. In peripheral blood, the disease-linked clones were found at relatively low frequencies and had a CD8+ phenotype. Some motif variants were previously reported in synovial fluid and blood of reactive arthritis patients, suggesting common disease-initiation mechanisms. According to the report, matched synovial fluid samples from ankylosing spondylitis patients were significantly enriched for the disease-linked clones.

For sequencing, an Illumina HiSeq 2500 was employed. Quantitative 5'-RACE with molecular barcodes was the method used to prepare the TCR beta libraries. Processing in the source paper ran as follows. To identify disease-linked TCR variants, a new computational method was used, one built on a probabilistic model of VDJ rearrangement. TCRdb handled the public reads itself, with Q25 trimming in fastp and clone calling in MiXCR, and kept productive beta chains. For every CDR3 protein sequence, its rows merge into one entry that carries the most common genes and DNA. TCRdb's processing, not the authors', yielded these V and J calls. This sample has roughly 180,000 distinct CDR3 sequences in its table, and around 13% of those were observed once. The ten top clones hold 16% of the sample.

The rearranged chain carries TRBV4-1 and TRBJ1-1; D gene: possibly TRBD1, on 6 matching bases. The sequenced sample was blood, either unsorted or a sorted T cell fraction (not recorded which). The receptor was derived from a male donor with ankylosing spondylitis or in good health (not recorded which). The sequenced DNA: TGCGCCAGCAGCCTCCCTTCCAGGGGGAACACTGAAGCTTTCTTT. This translates into CASSLPSRGNTEAFF.